The clone carrying this T cell receptor beta chain was recorded once. Treatment here: randomized to nivolumab then ipilimumab (arm A) or the reverse (arm B). Patients had received no earlier DNA-damaging chemotherapy. PBMC sorting kept live CD3+CD8+ cells without CD19 or CD56. J lost 3 bases, V lost 9 bases, and 2 bases had no gene match. The germline V gene has CDR1 MNHEY and CDR2 SMNVEV (reference sequence). This CDR3 has 13 residues. Assay used: immunoSEQ multiplex PCR; TCRdb lists only in-frame clones, some missing. This table holds about 11,000 clones, nearly 80% found once. The sample originates from a study of sequential checkpoint blockade in melanoma. About the study: Randomization was 1:1 between first-line nivolumab→ipilimumab and ipilimumab→nivolumab. Both treatment sequences were followed by maintenance nivolumab.

The specimen comprised CD8+ T cells sorted from blood (inferred from file names), sampled from a patient given nivolumab and ipilimumab in sequence. V and J are TRBV27 and TRBJ2-7; 13 bases are shared with TRBD2. The source of this sequence is a human donor with melanoma. The CDR3 DNA is TGTGCCAGTAGACTAGCGGGGGGCTACGAGCAGTACTTC. Residues: CASRLAGGYEQYF.